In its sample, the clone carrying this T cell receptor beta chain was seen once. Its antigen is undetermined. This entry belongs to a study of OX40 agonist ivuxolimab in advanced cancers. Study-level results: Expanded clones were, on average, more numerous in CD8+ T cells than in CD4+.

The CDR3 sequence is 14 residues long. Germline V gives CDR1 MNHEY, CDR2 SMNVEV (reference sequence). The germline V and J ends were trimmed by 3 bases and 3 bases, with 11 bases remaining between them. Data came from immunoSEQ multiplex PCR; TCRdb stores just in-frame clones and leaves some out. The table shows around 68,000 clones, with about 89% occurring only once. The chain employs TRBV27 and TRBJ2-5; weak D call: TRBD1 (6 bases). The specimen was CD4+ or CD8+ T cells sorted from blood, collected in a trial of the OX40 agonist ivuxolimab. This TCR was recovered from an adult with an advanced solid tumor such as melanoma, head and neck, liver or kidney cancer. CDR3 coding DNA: TGTGCCAGCAGTTTCTTCGACAGGAAAGAGACCCAGTACTTC. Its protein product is CASSFFDRKETQYF.